This T cell receptor (beta chain) is from a study of molecular identifiers for immune sequencing clone quantification (dated by TCRdb to the late 2010s). About the investigation overall: For a replicate experiment, RNA from around 20,000 or 100,000 naive CD8 T cells was divided into five aliquots, of which four were sequenced. This methods study benchmarked molecular-identifier clustering-based TCR repertoire sequencing (MIDCIRS) and TCR RNA copy counting, using CD8 T cells to do so. General study outcomes and caveats: Without barcode sub-clustering, chimeric consensus sequences inflated TCR diversity; chimeras reached as high as 47%. Naive libraries contained spiked-in Jurkat TCR RNA (approximately ten copies' worth), which is not part of the donor repertoire. Spiked-in Jurkat TCR RNA equivalent to a single cell was reported to be detectable even among 850,000 to 1,000,000 naive CD8 T cells. Modeling indicated around 3.2 TCR RNA copies recovered per cell, compared with approximately 10 by digital PCR, which implies a capture efficiency of approximately 30%. Identical TCR molecules sharing a barcode could cause highly expanded clone sizes to be underestimated. Clones above 20 RNA copies held over 99% of molecules in CMV-specific effector cells but under 1% in naive cells.

Its CDR3 holds 15 amino acids, cysteine through phenylalanine. The only DNA kept is the CDR3, 45 bases in frame from the first base. Sequences DFQATT (CDR1) and SNEGSKA (CDR2) are obtained from the germline V gene (reference sequence). Details on this clonotype: The specificity of this receptor is unknown. Sequence at one end of the junction differs from germline and may be a read error.

Library generation was performed with PCR. The instrument given in TCRdb is Illumina HiSeq 4000. Bulk TCR libraries were prepared as previously described, using TCR primers listed in Table S5. The Qiagen AllPrep DNA/RNA kit was used to purify total RNA. Before analysis, reads from multiple sequencing runs of the same library were pooled. The paper's processing steps were these. Reads were retained only if an exact TCR constant sequence was present, and the retained reads were trimmed to 150 nt and grouped according to their 12-nt molecular barcodes. Reads in each barcode group were sub-clustered using a 15% Levenshtein threshold, and a quality-weighted consensus sequence was built for each RNA molecule. Non-functional sequences were filtered out, along with any lower-count sequence sitting one edit away from another sequence. Barcode sub-clusters with fewer than 20% of the maximum read count were removed, based on fitting two negative binomial distributions. The raw public reads went through TCRdb reprocessing: fastp at Q25, MiXCR clone calling, in-frame beta chains kept. Each entry merges the rows of one CDR3 protein and shows their most common DNA and genes. The V and J calls and clone size come from TCRdb's table, not from the authors' own analysis. The sample table contains 490,000 or so distinct CDR3 sequences; only one count was recorded for roughly 23% of them. The ten biggest clones cover under 0.85% of the sample.

Naive CD8 T cell libraries were made from approximately 20,000 to 1,000,000 sorted cells using 10%, 30% or 50% of purified RNA. On a BD FACSAria II, naive CD8 T cells were FACS-sorted as CD8+CD4-CCR7+CD45RA+ and collected into RLT Plus buffer. More than 8 TCR copies' worth of Jurkat RNA were spiked into roughly 19,000-1,000,000 naive CD8 T cell samples to test detection sensitivity. Enrichment of CD8 T cells was done with RosetteSep CD8+ T Cell Enrichment Cocktail plus Ficoll-Paque, and ACK red cell lysis came afterward. The sequence was collected from a human donor in good health. Some libraries in this study had Jurkat cell RNA spiked in. Sequences were obtained from naive CD8+ T cells from blood, with Jurkat cell RNA spiked in. The cell subset or site tag for this specimen amounts to: FACS-sorted CD8+CD4-CCR7+CD45RA+ naive T cells. The rearranged chain carries TRBV20-1 and TRBJ2-5, and 14 junction bases match TRBD2. The DNA sequence follows: TGCAGTGCTGGAGAGGGACTAGCGGGAGTAGAGACCCAGTACTTC. This translates into CSAGEGLAGVETQYF.